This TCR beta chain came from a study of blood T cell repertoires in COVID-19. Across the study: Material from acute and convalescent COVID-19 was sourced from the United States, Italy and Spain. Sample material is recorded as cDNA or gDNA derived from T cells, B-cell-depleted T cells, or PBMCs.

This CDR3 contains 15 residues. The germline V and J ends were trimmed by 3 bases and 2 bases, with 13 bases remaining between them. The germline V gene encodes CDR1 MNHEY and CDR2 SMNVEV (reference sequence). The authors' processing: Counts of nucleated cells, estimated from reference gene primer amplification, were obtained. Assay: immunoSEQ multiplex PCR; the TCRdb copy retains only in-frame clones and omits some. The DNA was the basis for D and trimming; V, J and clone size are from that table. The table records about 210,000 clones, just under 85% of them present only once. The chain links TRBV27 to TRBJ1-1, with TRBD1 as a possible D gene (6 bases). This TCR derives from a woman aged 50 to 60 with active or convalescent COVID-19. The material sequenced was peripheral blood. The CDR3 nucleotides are TGTGCCAGCAGTTTCCAGGGGAGAAGTAACACTGAAGCTTTCTTT. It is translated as CASSFQGRSNTEAFF.